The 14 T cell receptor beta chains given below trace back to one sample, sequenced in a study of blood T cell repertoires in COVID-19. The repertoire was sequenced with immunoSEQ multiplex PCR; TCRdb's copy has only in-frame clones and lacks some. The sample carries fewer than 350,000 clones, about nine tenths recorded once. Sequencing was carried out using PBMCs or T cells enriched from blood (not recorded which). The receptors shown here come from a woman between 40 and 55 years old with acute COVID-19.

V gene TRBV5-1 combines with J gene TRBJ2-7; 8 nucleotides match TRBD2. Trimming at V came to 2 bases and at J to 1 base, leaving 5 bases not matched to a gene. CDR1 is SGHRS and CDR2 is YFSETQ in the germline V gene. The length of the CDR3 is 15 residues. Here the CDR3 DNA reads TGCGCCAGCAGCTTCCAGCGGGAGTCATCCTACGAGCAGTACTTC. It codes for CASSFQRESSYEQYF.

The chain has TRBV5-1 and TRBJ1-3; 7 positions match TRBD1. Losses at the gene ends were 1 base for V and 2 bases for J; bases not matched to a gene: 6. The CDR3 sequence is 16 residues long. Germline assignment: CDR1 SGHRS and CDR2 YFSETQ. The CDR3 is CASSLMTGTAGNTIYF. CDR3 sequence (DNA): TGCGCCAGCAGCTTGATGACTGGGACAGCTGGAAACACCATATATTTT.

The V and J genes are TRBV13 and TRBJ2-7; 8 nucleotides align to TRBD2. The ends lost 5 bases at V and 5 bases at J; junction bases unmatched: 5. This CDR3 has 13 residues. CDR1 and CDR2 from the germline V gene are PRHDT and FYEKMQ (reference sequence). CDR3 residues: CASSPSGGHEQYF. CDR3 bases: TGTGCCAGCAGCCCAAGCGGGGGCCACGAGCAGTACTTC.

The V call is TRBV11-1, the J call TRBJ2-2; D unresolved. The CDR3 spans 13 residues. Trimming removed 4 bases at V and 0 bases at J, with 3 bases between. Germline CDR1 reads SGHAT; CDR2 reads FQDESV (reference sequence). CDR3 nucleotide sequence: TGTGCCAGCAGCTCAACGAACACCGGGGAGCTGTTTTTT. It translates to CASSSTNTGELFF.

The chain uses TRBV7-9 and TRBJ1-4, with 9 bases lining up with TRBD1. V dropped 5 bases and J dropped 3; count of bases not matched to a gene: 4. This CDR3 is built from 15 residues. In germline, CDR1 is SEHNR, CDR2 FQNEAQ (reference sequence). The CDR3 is CASSIRQGANEKLFF. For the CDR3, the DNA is TGTGCCAGCAGCATTCGACAGGGGGCTAATGAAAAACTGTTTTTT.

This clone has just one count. CDR3 bases: TGTGCCTGGAGTGCAGGGGTAGGGTATGGCTACACCTTC. It is translated as CAWSAGVGYGYTF. The chain joins TRBV30 to TRBJ1-2; possible D gene TRBD1, 6 bases. The CDR3 contains 13 residues. V dropped 1 base and J dropped 5 bases, with 11 bases sitting between them. Germline V gene lookup returns CDR1 GTSNPN and CDR2 SVGIG (reference sequence).

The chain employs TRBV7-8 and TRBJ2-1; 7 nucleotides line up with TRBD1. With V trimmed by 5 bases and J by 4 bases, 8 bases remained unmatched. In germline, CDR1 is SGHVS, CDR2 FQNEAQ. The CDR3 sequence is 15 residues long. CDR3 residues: CASSIQGWEYNEQFF. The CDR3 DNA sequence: TGTGCCAGCAGCATACAGGGGTGGGAGTACAATGAGCAGTTCTTC.

The CDR3 region has the DNA TGTGCCAGCAGCTTAGTTGGCGGGCTCCGAGGGAATGAGCAGTTCTTC. This codes for CASSLVGGLRGNEQFF. The rearrangement uses TRBV11-1 and TRBJ2-1, with D maybe TRBD2 (5 bases). Deletions cut 1 base from V and 7 bases from J, with 17 bases between. CDR3 length: 16 residues. CDR1 and CDR2 from the germline V gene are SGHAT and FQDESV (reference sequence).

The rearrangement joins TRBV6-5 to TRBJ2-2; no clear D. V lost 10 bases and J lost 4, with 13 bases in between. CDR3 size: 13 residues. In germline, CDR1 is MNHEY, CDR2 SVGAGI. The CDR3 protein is CATFQYGTGELFF. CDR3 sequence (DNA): TGTGCCACTTTCCAGTATGGCACCGGGGAGCTGTTTTTT.

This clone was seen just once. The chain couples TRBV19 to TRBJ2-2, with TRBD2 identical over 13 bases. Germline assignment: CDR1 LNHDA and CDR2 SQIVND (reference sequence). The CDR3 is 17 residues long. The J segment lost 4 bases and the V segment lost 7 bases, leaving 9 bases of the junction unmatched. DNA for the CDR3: TGTGCCAGTACCCGGACTAGCGGGAGAAGTAGCACCGGGGAGCTGTTTTTT. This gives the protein CASTRTSGRSSTGELFF. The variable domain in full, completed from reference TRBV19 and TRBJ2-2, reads DGGITQSPKYLFRKEGQNVTLSCEQNLNHDAMYWYRQDPGQGLRLIYYSQIVNDFQKGDIAEGYSVSREKKESFPLTVTSAQKNPTAFYLCASTRTSGRSSTGELFFGEGSRLTVL.

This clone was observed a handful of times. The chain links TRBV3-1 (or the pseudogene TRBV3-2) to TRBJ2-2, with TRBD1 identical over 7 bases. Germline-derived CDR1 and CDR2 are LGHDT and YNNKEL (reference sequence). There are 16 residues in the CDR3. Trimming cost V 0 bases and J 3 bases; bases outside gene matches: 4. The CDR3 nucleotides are TGTGCCAGCAGCCAAGATCGGGGACAGCACACCGGGGAGCTGTTTTTT. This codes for CASSQDRGQHTGELFF.

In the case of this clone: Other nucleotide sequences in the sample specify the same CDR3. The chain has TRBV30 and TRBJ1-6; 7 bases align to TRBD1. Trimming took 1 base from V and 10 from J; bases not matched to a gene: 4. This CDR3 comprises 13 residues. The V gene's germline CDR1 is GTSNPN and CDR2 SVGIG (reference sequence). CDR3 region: CAWSGQGNSPLHF. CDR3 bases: TGTGCCTGGAGTGGACAGGGAAACTCACCCCTCCACTTT.

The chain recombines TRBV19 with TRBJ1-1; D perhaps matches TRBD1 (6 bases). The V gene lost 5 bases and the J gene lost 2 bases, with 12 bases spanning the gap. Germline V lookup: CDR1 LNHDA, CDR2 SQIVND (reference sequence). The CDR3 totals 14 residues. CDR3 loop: CASSGHRVNTEAFF. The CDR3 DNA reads TGTGCCAGTAGTGGACACAGGGTTAACACTGAAGCTTTCTTT.

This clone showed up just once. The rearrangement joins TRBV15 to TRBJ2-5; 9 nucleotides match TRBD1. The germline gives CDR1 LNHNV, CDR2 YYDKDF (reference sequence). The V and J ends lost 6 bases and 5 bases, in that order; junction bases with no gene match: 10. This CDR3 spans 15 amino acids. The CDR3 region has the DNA TGTGCCACCAGGGCCCGGGACAGGGACCTGGAGACCCAGTACTTC. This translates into CATRARDRDLETQYF.